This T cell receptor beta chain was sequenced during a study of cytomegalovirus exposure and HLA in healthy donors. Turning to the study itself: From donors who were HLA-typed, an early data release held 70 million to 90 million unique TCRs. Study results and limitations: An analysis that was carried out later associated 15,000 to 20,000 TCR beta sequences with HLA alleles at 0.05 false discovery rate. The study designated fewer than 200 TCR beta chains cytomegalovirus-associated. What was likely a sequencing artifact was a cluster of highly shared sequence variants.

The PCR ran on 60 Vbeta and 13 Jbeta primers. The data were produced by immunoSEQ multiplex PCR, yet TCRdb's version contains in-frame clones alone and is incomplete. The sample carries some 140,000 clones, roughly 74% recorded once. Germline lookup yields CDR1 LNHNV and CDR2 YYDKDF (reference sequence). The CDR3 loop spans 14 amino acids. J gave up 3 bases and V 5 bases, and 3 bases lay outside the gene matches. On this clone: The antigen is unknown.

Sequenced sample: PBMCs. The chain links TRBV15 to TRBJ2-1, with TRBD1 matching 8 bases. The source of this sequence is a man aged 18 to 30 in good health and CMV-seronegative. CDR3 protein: CATSEQGDYNEQFF. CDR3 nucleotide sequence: TGTGCCACCAGCGAACAGGGGGACTACAATGAGCAGTTCTTC.